This T cell receptor beta chain originates from a study of response to subunit inactivated influenza vaccine. Study outcomes and limitations: Authors suggested each seasonal flu vaccination may recruit only limited numbers of new T cells.

In TCRdb, the RT-PCR reads were re-called with MiXCR into one record per CDR3 protein. The sample includes around 250,000 distinct CDR3 sequences, less than 15% of them seen just once. With respect to this clonotype: Its antigen is not identified.

The CDR3 consists of 16 residues. Germline CDR1 is SGHRS and CDR2 is YFSETQ. Trimming took 0 bases from V and 4 from J; bases not matched to a gene: 7. The sample consisted of non-naive T cells sorted from PBMCs, taken 14 to 15 days before vaccination. This TCR was sampled from a man aged 50-60 years who received an inactivated influenza vaccine. The rearrangement uses TRBV5-1 and TRBJ2-3; 8 bases agree with TRBD2. The CDR3 loop reads CASSLDPGGLADTQYF. The CDR3 coding sequence is TGCGCCAGCAGCTTGGATCCGGGGGGGCTCGCAGATACGCAGTATTTT.